The next 25 T cell receptor beta chains were all read from a single sample in a study of T-cell reconstitution after alpha-beta-depleted transplantation in children. Library preparation (for TCRbeta) was performed with unique molecular identifiers. TCRdb re-called the PCR reads through MiXCR, storing one row per CDR3 protein. This table has 350,000 to 450,000 distinct CDR3 sequences, roughly 21% appearing once. This sample comprised PBMCs from the stem cell graft donor, obtained from the stem cell graft. These receptors originate from a human donor who donated a stem cell graft to a child with acute myeloid leukemia.

This clonotype was observed at least ten times. This chain connects TRBV29-1 to TRBJ2-1, with D perhaps assigned TRBD1 or TRBD2 (6 bases each). Germline V gene data show CDR1 as SQVTM and CDR2 as ANQGSEA. This CDR3 comprises 15 residues. The ends were cut back, 4 bases at V and 7 bases at J, with 20 bases in the middle. CDR3 residues: CSVVWSQGGFNEQFF. In DNA, the CDR3 is TGCAGCGTTGTATGGTCACAGGGAGGTTTTAATGAGCAGTTCTTC.

V gene TRBV4-1 combines with J gene TRBJ1-1; D not certain. The CDR3 loop spans 12 amino acids. Trimming stripped 5 bases from V and 8 bases from J, with 12 bases between. Germline-derived CDR1 and CDR2 are MGHRA and YSYEKL. The CDR3 sequence is CASSGPREEAFF. Written as DNA, the CDR3 is TGCGCCAGCAGCGGACCTAGGGAAGAAGCTTTCTTT.

This clonotype showed up many times. The chain has TRBV5-1 and TRBJ2-3; unclear D gene. The CDR3 is made up of 14 amino acids. The V end was cut by 4 bases, the J end by 5 bases, with 14 bases between. CDR1 and CDR2 from the germline V gene are SGHRS and YFSETQ. In DNA, the CDR3 is TGCGCCAGCAGCACAGTATTTCCCGGAGATACGCAGTATTTT. Protein product: CASSTVFPGDTQYF. The full variable domain, rest sourced from reference TRBV5-1 and TRBJ2-3, is KAGVTQTPRYLIKTRGQQVTLSCSPISGHRSVSWYQQTPGQGLQFLFEYFSETQRNKGNFPGRFSGRQFSNSRSEMNVSTLELGDSALYLCASSTVFPGDTQYFGPGTRLTVL.

This clonotype was detected a few times. CDR3 sequence: CASSSNEGDSPLHF. CDR3 DNA: TGTGCCAGCAGTTCTAACGAAGGGGATTCACCCCTCCACTTT. The rearrangement uses TRBV6-5 and TRBJ1-6; a possible D gene is TRBD1 (5 bases). Trimming took off 4 bases at V and 8 bases at J, with 12 bases between the two ends. Germline V CDR1 and CDR2: MNHEY, SVGAGI. The CDR3 is made up of 14 amino acids.

The rearrangement joins TRBV28 to TRBJ2-1; 7 bases agree with TRBD1. In germline, CDR1 is MDHEN, CDR2 SYDVKM. This CDR3 is 15 amino acids long. J was trimmed by 8 bases and V by 5 bases; bases with no gene match: 12. The CDR3 protein is CASSQDRAELDEQFF. In DNA form, the CDR3 reads TGTGCCAGCAGTCAAGACAGGGCGGAATTGGATGAGCAGTTCTTC.

The V gene is TRBV5-1, the J gene TRBJ2-6; TRBD1 aligns across 11 bases. The CDR3 extends over 17 amino acids. Germline-derived CDR1 and CDR2 are SGHRS and YFSETQ. Trimming took 4 bases from V and 0 from J; bases not matched to a gene: 3. CDR3: CASSPGQGASGANVLTF. CDR3 nucleotide sequence: TGCGCCAGCAGCCCTGGACAGGGGGCCTCTGGGGCCAACGTCCTGACTTTC.

V is TRBV13 and J is TRBJ2-5; 8 bases agree with TRBD1. CDR1 and CDR2 from the germline V gene are PRHDT and FYEKMQ (reference sequence). CDR3 length equals 15 residues. V was clipped by 5 bases and J by 4 bases; unmatched bases: 9. The CDR3 loop reads CASSPDRGSRETQYF. CDR3 nucleotides: TGTGCCAGCAGCCCTGACAGGGGATCGCGAGAGACCCAGTACTTC.

This clonotype showed up many times. The CDR3 here is CSAPGQLYGYTF. CDR3 bases: TGCAGTGCCCCCGGACAGCTCTATGGCTACACCTTC. This chain joins TRBV20-1 and TRBJ1-2; the D gene is possibly TRBD1 (6 bases). V lost 6 bases and J 4 bases, leaving 12 bases between the germline ends. Looked up from germline, CDR1 is DFQATT and CDR2 is SNEGSKA (reference sequence). This CDR3 is 12 amino acids long.

V gene TRBV12-3 or TRBV12-4 combines with J gene TRBJ2-1; TRBD2 aligns across 11 bases. The junction had 6 bases not matched to a gene; V was cut back by 6 bases and J by 5 bases. CDR3 length equals 15 residues. CDR3: CASSRGLAANNEQFF. CDR3 in DNA: TGTGCCAGCAGCCGGGGACTAGCGGCAAACAATGAGCAGTTCTTC.

In DNA, the CDR3 is TGTGCCAGCAGTTTTGTTCCCATCGGACTAGCCAAGAGCTCCTACAATGAGCAGTTCTTC. It is translated as CASSFVPIGLAKSSYNEQFF. This rearrangement joins TRBV12-3 or TRBV12-4 to TRBJ2-1, with TRBD2 identical over 8 bases. This CDR3 region has 20 residues. The V gene end was trimmed by 3 bases and the J gene end by 0 bases; junction bases not matched to a gene: 16.

This clonotype occurred a few times. This chain uses TRBV5-1 with TRBJ2-2; no reliable D call. V was trimmed by 0 bases and J by 1 base, leaving 7 bases between them. CDR1 is SGHRS, CDR2 YFSETQ, per germline. CDR3 length: 15 amino acids. For the CDR3, the DNA is TGCGCCAGCAGCTTGGAGGGCGAGAACACCGGGGAGCTGTTTTTT. Its translation: CASSLEGENTGELFF.

The chain has TRBV7-6 and TRBJ1-6; D remains unclear. Looked up from germline, CDR1 is SGHVS and CDR2 is FNYEAQ. This CDR3 region has 15 residues. V was shortened by 0 bases and J by 5 bases, with 8 bases between the two germline ends. CDR3 amino acids: CASSLAKRNNSPLHF. CDR3 bases: TGTGCCAGCAGCTTAGCGAAACGGAATAATTCACCCCTCCACTTT.

The genes are TRBV20-1 and TRBJ1-1; D remains unclear. The V gene's germline CDR1 is DFQATT and CDR2 SNEGSKA (reference sequence). V lost 3 bases, J lost 1 base, and 12 bases lay in between. The CDR3 extends over 14 amino acids. The CDR3, as DNA: TGCAGTGCTAGGGGCAGGTTATCGAACACTGAAGCTTTCTTT. Translating gives CSARGRLSNTEAFF.

The chain uses TRBV7-8 and TRBJ2-7; 7 bases map to TRBD2. CDR3 length: 14 amino acids. J was trimmed by 4 bases and V by 5 bases; bases with no gene match: 8. Germline CDR1 SGHVS, CDR2 FQNEAQ. The CDR3 is CASSARGLQYEQYF. CDR3 sequence (DNA): TGTGCCAGCAGCGCACGGGGACTACAATACGAGCAGTACTTC.

This clonotype was observed at least ten times. J is TRBJ2-1 and V is TRBV29-1; 8 bases agree with TRBD2. The V gene's germline CDR1 is SQVTM and CDR2 ANQGSEA. CDR3 length: 17 residues. Trimming removed 3 bases from V and 6 bases from J; junction bases left unmatched: 16. The CDR3 DNA follows: TGCAGCGTTGAGGGGGCTAGCGGGTCCCCTCTGTCCAATGAGCAGTTCTTC. It yields the protein CSVEGASGSPLSNEQFF.

This clonotype showed up many times. The chain uses TRBV29-1 and TRBJ2-3; weak D call: TRBD2 (6 bases). The CDR3 extends over 13 amino acids. CDR1 is SQVTM, CDR2 ANQGSEA, per germline. The germline V and J ends were trimmed by 5 bases and 2 bases, with 11 bases remaining between them. Written as DNA, the CDR3 is TGCAGCGTTTGGGACTGGTACACAGATACGCAGTATTTT. It specifies CSVWDWYTDTQYF.

This clonotype appeared many times. The chain joins TRBV29-1 to TRBJ1-2; D possibly corresponds to TRBD1 (5 bases). The CDR3 sequence is 12 residues long. CDR1 and CDR2 (germline): SQVTM, ANQGSEA. Trimming stripped 7 bases from V and 7 bases from J, with 16 bases between. The CDR3 here is CSADTGVGGYTF. For the CDR3, the DNA is TGCAGCGCGGATACGGGGGTTGGTGGCTACACCTTC.

The chain uses TRBV7-9 and TRBJ1-3; TRBD1 agrees at 7 bases. The ends lost 7 bases at V and 0 bases at J; junction bases unmatched: 6. Germline V CDR1 and CDR2: SEHNR, FQNEAQ (reference sequence). The CDR3 has 15 amino acids. This CDR3 reads CASTRGQRSGNTIYF. DNA for the CDR3: TGTGCCAGCACTAGGGGACAGCGCTCTGGAAACACCATATATTTT.

The chain links TRBV25-1 to TRBJ1-5; no definite D call. CDR1 is MGHDK and CDR2 is SYGVNS in the germline V gene. CDR3 length: 14 residues. Between the trimmed V and J ends, which lost 1 base and 6 bases, there was a span of 10 bases. The CDR3: CASSESQVGQPQHF. In DNA form, the CDR3 reads TGTGCCAGCAGTGAATCCCAGGTCGGTCAGCCCCAGCATTTT.

A few counts support this clonotype. The V and J genes are TRBV4-3 and TRBJ2-2, with 7 bases identical to TRBD2. The germline CDR1 and CDR2 sequences are LGHNA and YSLEER. The CDR3 runs 17 residues. Trimming at V came to 3 bases and at J to 4 bases, leaving 11 bases not matched to a gene. Written as DNA, the CDR3 is TGCGCCAGCAGCCATGGACTAGAAGAGATCTTCACCGGGGAGCTGTTTTTT. It is translated as CASSHGLEEIFTGELFF.

This clonotype was seen more than once but under ten times. The chain recombines TRBV12-3 or TRBV12-4 with TRBJ2-1; weak D call: TRBD2 (5 bases). The CDR3 covers 15 residues. Trimming left V 3 bases short and J 8 bases short, with 17 bases between. CDR3 residues: CASSFFMGANHEQFF. The CDR3 DNA reads as TGTGCCAGCAGTTTTTTTATGGGAGCTAACCATGAGCAGTTCTTC.

This clonotype was detected only a few times. V usage is TRBV20-1 and J usage is TRBJ1-1; unclear D gene. This CDR3 is built from 12 residues. Germline CDR1 is DFQATT and CDR2 is SNEGSKA (reference sequence). V dropped 1 base and J dropped 8 bases, with 11 bases sitting between them. CDR3 sequence reads: CSARGALREAFF. The CDR3 region has the DNA TGCAGTGCTAGAGGGGCTTTGAGAGAAGCTTTCTTT.

The chain combines TRBV2 with TRBJ2-7; possible D gene TRBD2, 5 bases. Deletions cut 4 bases from V and 0 bases from J, with 13 bases between. CDR3 size: 15 residues. CDR1 is SNHLY, CDR2 FYNNEI, per germline. CDR3 in amino acids: CASSGAERSSYEQYF. CDR3 nucleotides: TGTGCCAGCAGTGGAGCCGAGCGGAGCTCCTACGAGCAGTACTTC. Combining the CDR3 with reference TRBV2 and TRBJ2-7 gives the whole variable domain EPEVTQTPSHQVTQMGQEVILRCVPISNHLYFYWYRQILGQKVEFLVSFYNNEISEKSEIFDDQFSVERPDGSNFTLKIRSTKLEDSAMYFCASSGAERSSYEQYFGPGTRLTVT.

Many counts were recorded for this clonotype. CDR3 bases: TGCAGCGTTGGGGGGGACGGCGAGCAGTACTTC. Protein: CSVGGDGEQYF. The J gene is TRBJ2-7, the V gene TRBV29-1; possible D gene TRBD2, 6 bases. The CDR3 has 11 amino acids. The V gene lost 4 bases and the J gene lost 6 bases, with 10 bases spanning the gap. Germline assignment: CDR1 SQVTM and CDR2 ANQGSEA.

V is TRBV27 and J is TRBJ2-7; TRBD2 agrees at 7 bases. This CDR3 region has 16 residues. Trimming at V came to 5 bases and at J to 4 bases, leaving 14 bases not matched to a gene. Germline CDR1 and CDR2: MNHEY and SMNVEV (reference sequence). The DNA of the CDR3 is TGTGCCAGCAGTCCCTTTGGAGGCGGGAGAGGTTACGAGCAGTACTTC. It is translated as CASSPFGGGRGYEQYF.